The entry below gives a single T cell receptor (beta chain) sequence along with its context. The antigen is undetermined. Sequencing was performed with immunoSEQ multiplex PCR; in TCRdb, only in-frame clones are kept and a portion is missing. In the table there are 130,000 to 150,000 clones, about 93% of which are singletons. The sample belongs to a study of T cell responses to AZD1222 COVID-19 vaccine. Notes on the study in general: Only a handful of individuals given AZD1222 were seropositive at baseline. Regions left unmutated in variants are reportedly the target of nearly half of spike-specific TCRs. Among vaccine-associated CD4 TCRs, coverage spanned spike, with dominance at 160-218 and 743-854.

The CDR3 sequence is 13 residues long. With 5 bases clipped from V and 15 bases from J, the junction kept 7 bases outside the gene matches. The germline CDR1 and CDR2 sequences are SGHAT and FQNNGV. This TCR came from an adult in good health. The chain recombines TRBV11-2 with TRBJ2-1; 13 bases are shared with TRBD2. The material was peripheral blood, obtained on day 0 of AZD1222 vaccination. The CDR3 nucleotides read TGTGCCAGCAGCACGGGACTAGCGGGACCCTCGTTCTTC. Translated: CASSTGLAGPSFF. Filled out from reference TRBV11-2 and TRBJ2-1, the complete variable domain reads EAGVAQSPRYKIIEKRQSVAFWCNPISGHATLYWYQQILGQGPKLLIQFQNNGVVDDSQLPKDRFSAERLKGVDSTLKIQPAKLEDSAVYLCASSTGLAGPSFFGPGTRLTVL.